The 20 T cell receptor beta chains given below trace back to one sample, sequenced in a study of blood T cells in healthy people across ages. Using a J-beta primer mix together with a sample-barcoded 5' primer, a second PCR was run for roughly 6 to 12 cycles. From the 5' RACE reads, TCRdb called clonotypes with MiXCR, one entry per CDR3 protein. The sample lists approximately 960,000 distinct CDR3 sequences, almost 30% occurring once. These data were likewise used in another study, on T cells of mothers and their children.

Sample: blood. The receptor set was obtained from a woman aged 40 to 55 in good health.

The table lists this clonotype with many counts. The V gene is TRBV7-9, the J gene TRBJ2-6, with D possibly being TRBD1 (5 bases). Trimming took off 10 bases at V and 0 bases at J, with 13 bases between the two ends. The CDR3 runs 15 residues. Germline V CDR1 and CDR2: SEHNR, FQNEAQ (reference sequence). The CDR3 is CAKTESSSGANVLTF. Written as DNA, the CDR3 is TGTGCCAAGACAGAATCCTCCTCTGGGGCCAACGTCCTGACTTTC.

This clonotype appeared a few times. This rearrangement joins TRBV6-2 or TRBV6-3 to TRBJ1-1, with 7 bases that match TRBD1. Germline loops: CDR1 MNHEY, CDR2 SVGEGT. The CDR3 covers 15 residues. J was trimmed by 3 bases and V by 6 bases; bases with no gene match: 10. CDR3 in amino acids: CASSRQGFGYTEAFF. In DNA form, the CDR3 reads TGTGCCAGCAGCAGACAGGGTTTTGGATACACTGAAGCTTTCTTT.

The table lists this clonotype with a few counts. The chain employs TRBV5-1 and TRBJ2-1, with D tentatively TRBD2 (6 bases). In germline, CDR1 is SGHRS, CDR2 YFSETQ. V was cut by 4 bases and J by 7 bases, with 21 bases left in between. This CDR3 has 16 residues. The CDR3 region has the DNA TGCGCCAGCAGCCCGGAGGGGACGGGATACTCGAATGAGCAGTTCTTC. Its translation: CASSPEGTGYSNEQFF.

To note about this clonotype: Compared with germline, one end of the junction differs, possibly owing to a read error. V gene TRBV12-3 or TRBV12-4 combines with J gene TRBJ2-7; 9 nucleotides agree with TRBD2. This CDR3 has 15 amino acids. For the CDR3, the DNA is TGTGCCAGCAGTTTTACGCGGGGGGGCTGGTACGAGCGGTACTTC. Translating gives CASSFTRGGWYERYF.

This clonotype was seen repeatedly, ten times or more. The CDR3 DNA reads TGCGCCAGCAGCAAAGGAGCGGGGGCCTACGAGCAGTACTTC. It codes for CASSKGAGAYEQYF. This rearrangement joins TRBV5-1 to TRBJ2-7; 8 nucleotides agree with TRBD2. After removal of 4 bases from V and 2 bases from J, the junction contained 5 bases not matched to a gene. The CDR3 length is 14 residues. The germline gives CDR1 SGHRS, CDR2 YFSETQ.

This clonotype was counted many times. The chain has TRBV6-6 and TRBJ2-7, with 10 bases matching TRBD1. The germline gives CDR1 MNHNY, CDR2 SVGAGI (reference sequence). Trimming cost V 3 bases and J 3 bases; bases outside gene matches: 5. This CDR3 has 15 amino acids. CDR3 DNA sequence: TGTGCCAGCAGTTATGGGACAGGGGCCGACTACGAGCAGTACTTC. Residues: CASSYGTGADYEQYF.

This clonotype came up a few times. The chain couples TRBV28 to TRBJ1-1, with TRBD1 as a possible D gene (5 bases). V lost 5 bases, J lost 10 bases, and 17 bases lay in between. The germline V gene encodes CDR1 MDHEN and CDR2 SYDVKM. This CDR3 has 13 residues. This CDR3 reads CASSLRRGDGAFF. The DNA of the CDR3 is TGTGCCAGCAGTCTTCGGCGGGGGGACGGAGCTTTCTTT.

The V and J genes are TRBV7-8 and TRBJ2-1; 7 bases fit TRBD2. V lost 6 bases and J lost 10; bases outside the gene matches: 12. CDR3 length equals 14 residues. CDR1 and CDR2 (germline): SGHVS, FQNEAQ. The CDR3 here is CASRITSGVGEQFF. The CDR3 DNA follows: TGTGCCAGCAGGATAACCAGCGGGGTCGGGGAGCAGTTCTTC.

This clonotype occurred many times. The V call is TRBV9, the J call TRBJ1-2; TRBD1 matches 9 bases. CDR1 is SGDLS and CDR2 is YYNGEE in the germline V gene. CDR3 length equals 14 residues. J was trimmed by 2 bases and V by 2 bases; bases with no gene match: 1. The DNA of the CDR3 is TGTGCCAGCAGCGTTACAGGGGGCAACTATGGCTACACCTTC. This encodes CASSVTGGNYGYTF. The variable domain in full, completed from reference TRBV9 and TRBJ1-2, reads DSGVTQTPKHLITATGQRVTLRCSPRSGDLSVYWYQQSLDQGLQFLIQYYNGEERAKGNILERFSAQQFPDLHSELNLSSLELGDSALYFCASSVTGGNYGYTFGSGTRLTVV.

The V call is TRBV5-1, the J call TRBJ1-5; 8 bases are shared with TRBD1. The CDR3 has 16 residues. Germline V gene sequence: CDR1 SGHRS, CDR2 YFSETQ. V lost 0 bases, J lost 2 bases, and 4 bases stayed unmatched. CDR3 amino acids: CASSLGTGIGNQPQHF. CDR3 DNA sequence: TGCGCCAGCAGCTTGGGGACAGGGATTGGCAATCAGCCCCAGCATTTT.

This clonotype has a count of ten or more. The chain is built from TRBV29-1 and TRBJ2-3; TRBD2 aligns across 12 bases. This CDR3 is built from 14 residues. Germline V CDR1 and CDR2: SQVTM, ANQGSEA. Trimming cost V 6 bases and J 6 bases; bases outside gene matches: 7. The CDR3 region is CSVVGLAGLDTQYF. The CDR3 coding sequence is TGCAGCGTCGTGGGACTAGCGGGTCTTGATACGCAGTATTTT.

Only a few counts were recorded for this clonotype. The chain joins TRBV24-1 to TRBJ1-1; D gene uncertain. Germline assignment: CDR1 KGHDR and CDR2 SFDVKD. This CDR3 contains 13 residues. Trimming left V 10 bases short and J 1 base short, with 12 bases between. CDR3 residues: CATSKEGNTEAFF. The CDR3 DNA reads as TGTGCCACTTCCAAGGAGGGGAACACTGAAGCTTTCTTT.

Here the CDR3 reads CASSLSGSFNEQYF. CDR3 DNA: TGTGCCAGCAGCTTATCTGGCAGTTTCAATGAGCAGTACTTC. The chain joins TRBV7-9 to TRBJ2-5; the D is unclear. V lost 2 bases and J 11 bases, leaving 18 bases between the germline ends. CDR1 is SEHNR, CDR2 FQNEAQ, per germline (reference sequence). The CDR3 has 14 amino acids.

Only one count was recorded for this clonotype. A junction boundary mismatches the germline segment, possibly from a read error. The CDR3 protein is CVSSLDYQETQYF. DNA of the CDR3: TGTGTCAGCAGTTTAGATTATCAAGAGACCCAGTACTTC. V gene TRBV12-3 or TRBV12-4 combines with J gene TRBJ2-5; no firm D call. The CDR3 has 13 residues.

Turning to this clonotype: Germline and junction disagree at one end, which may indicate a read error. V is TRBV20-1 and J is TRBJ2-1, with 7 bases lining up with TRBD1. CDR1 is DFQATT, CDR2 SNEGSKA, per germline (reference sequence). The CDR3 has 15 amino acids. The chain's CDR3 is CSARDGGQPSDEQVF. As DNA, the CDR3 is TGCAGTGCTAGAGATGGGGGACAGCCCTCCGATGAGCAGGTCTTC.

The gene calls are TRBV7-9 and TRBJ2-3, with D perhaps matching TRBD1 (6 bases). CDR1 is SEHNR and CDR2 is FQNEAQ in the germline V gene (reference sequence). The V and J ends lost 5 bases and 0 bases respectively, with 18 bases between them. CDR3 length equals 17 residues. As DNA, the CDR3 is TGTGCCAGCAGCCCCTTACCCCACAGGGCTAGCACAGATACGCAGTATTTT. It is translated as CASSPLPHRASTDTQYF.

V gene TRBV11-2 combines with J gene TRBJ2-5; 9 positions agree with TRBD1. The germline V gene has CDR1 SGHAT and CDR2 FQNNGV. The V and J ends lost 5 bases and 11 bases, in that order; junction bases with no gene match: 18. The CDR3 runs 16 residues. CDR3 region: CASSTGQGQVYNEQYF. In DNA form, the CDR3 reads TGTGCCAGCAGCACGGGACAGGGTCAGGTATACAATGAGCAGTACTTC.

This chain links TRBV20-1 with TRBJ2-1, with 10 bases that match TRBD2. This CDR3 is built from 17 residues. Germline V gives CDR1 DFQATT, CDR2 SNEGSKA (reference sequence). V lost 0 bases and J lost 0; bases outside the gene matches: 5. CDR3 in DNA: TGCAGTGCTAGAGATGGAAAGCGGGGGGGCTCCTACAATGAGCAGTTCTTC. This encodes CSARDGKRGGSYNEQFF.

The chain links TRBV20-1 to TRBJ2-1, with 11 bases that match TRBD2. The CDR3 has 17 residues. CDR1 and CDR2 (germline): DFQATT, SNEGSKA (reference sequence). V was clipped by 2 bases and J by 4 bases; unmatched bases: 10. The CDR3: CSARPRELAGVYNEQFF. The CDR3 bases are TGCAGTGCTAGACCCCGGGAACTAGCGGGGGTTTACAATGAGCAGTTCTTC.

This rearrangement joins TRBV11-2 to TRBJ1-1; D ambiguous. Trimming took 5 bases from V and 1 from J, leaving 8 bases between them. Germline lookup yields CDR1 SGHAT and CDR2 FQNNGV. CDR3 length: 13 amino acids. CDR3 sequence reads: CASSTSPNTEAFF. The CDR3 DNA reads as TGTGCCAGCAGCACATCGCCGAACACTGAAGCTTTCTTT.